The 21 T cell receptor beta chains given below trace back to one sample, sequenced in a study of Ad26.COV2.S vaccination and SARS-CoV-2 variants. The treatment: some 20 received Ad26.COV2.S at low or high dose, single or two shots; roughly 5 received placebo; per-sample allocation not given. The samples were gathered on day 63 after the first injection of vaccine or placebo. Profiled with immunoSEQ multiplex PCR; TCRdb holds only in-frame clones, not every one. The data hold roughly 350,000 clones, with 88% observed a single time. Specimen: peripheral blood, collected in a trial of Ad26.COV2.S vaccine versus placebo. Receptor source: a person aged 18-65 years who received the Ad26.COV2.S COVID-19 vaccine or a placebo.

This sequence joins TRBV25-1 and TRBJ2-1; 9 positions agree with TRBD1. Germline V gene lookup returns CDR1 MGHDK and CDR2 SYGVNS. The CDR3 runs to 16 residues. The V gene end was trimmed by 6 bases and the J gene end by 6 bases; junction bases not matched to a gene: 12. CDR3 in DNA: TGTGCCAGCAGCTTTCACAGGGGGCAGGGGGGCAATGAGCAGTTCTTC. It specifies CASSFHRGQGGNEQFF.

The genes are TRBV6-5 and TRBJ2-3; 10 positions agree with TRBD1. This CDR3 has 16 amino acids. Germline CDR1 MNHEY, CDR2 SVGAGI. V shed 2 bases and J 3 bases; nucleotides not matched to a gene: 5. The CDR3, as DNA: TGTGCCAGCAGTTACCCCGGGACAGGGGTAACAGATACGCAGTATTTT. It codes for CASSYPGTGVTDTQYF.

The rearrangement uses TRBV9 and TRBJ1-6; TRBD1 agrees at 7 bases. The ends lost 0 bases at V and 6 bases at J; junction bases unmatched: 3. Germline assignment: CDR1 SGDLS and CDR2 YYNGEE. The CDR3 spans 15 residues. The CDR3 coding sequence is TGTGCCAGCAGCGTAGATGGACAGGTTAATTCACCCCTCCACTTT. The encoded protein is CASSVDGQVNSPLHF.

The chain links TRBV6-2 or TRBV6-3 to TRBJ2-1; D is undetermined. The V and J ends lost 3 bases and 6 bases respectively, with 12 bases between them. Germline CDR1 reads MNHEY; CDR2 reads SVGEGT. The length of the CDR3 is 14 residues. CDR3 loop: CASSYKVVSNEQFF. In nucleotides, the CDR3 is TGTGCCAGCAGTTATAAGGTAGTGTCCAATGAGCAGTTCTTC.

This chain links TRBV27 with TRBJ2-1; 12 positions match TRBD2. The CDR3 consists of 16 residues. Germline-derived CDR1 and CDR2 are MNHEY and SMNVEV (reference sequence). With V trimmed by 3 bases and J by 8 bases, 8 bases remained unmatched. In DNA form, the CDR3 reads TGTGCCAGCAGTTTTCATCGGACTAGCGGGATGGATGAGCAGTTCTTC. Translation gives CASSFHRTSGMDEQFF.

The table lists this clone with a count of one. J is TRBJ1-1 and V is TRBV13, with 7 nucleotides matching TRBD1. CDR1 and CDR2 (germline): PRHDT, FYEKMQ (reference sequence). V gave up 5 bases and J gave up 3 bases; unmatched junction bases: 6. This CDR3 has 14 residues. The chain's CDR3 is CASSPWTGHTEAFF. In DNA, the CDR3 is TGTGCCAGCAGCCCCTGGACAGGACACACTGAAGCTTTCTTT. The full variable domain, completed using reference TRBV13 and TRBJ1-1, is AAGVIQSPRHLIKEKRETATLKCYPIPRHDTVYWYQQGPGQDPQFLISFYEKMQSDKGSIPDRFSAQQFSDYHSELNMSSLELGDSALYFCASSPWTGHTEAFFGQGTRLTVV.

The chain combines TRBV12-3 or TRBV12-4 with TRBJ1-5, with no clear D. The CDR3 extends over 12 amino acids. The V and J ends lost 6 bases and 6 bases respectively, with 9 bases between them. Here the CDR3 reads CASSRSGQPQHF. CDR3 DNA sequence: TGTGCCAGCAGCCGGTCTGGTCAGCCCCAGCATTTT.

The chain links TRBV19 to TRBJ1-5, with a weak D call TRBD1 (6 bases). V lost 3 bases to trimming and J lost 6 bases, with 15 bases between them. The CDR3 contains 15 residues. Germline V lookup: CDR1 LNHDA, CDR2 SQIVND (reference sequence). CDR3 in DNA: TGTGCCAGTAGTATTCGCAGGGGCGGACGTCAGCCCCAGCATTTT. This encodes CASSIRRGGRQPQHF. Full variable domain (missing parts from reference TRBV19 and TRBJ1-5): DGGITQSPKYLFRKEGQNVTLSCEQNLNHDAMYWYRQDPGQGLRLIYYSQIVNDFQKGDIAEGYSVSREKKESFPLTVTSAQKNPTAFYLCASSIRRGGRQPQHFGDGTRLSIL.

The gene calls are TRBV6-5 and TRBJ1-1; perhaps TRBD1 as D (5 bases). The V gene's germline CDR1 is MNHEY and CDR2 SVGAGI. The CDR3 spans 14 residues. V was clipped by 5 bases and J by 6 bases, with 16 bases between them. The CDR3 coding sequence is TGTGCCAGCAGTCCCGTCGGGGGGAATCCTGAAGCTTTCTTT. Its translation is CASSPVGGNPEAFF.

The CDR3 DNA reads as TGCGCCAGCAGCCAAGATCAGGCAGGGCCTGGCTACACCTTC. Translated: CASSQDQAGPGYTF. The chain is built from TRBV4-1 and TRBJ1-2; possibly TRBD1 for D (5 bases). Trimming left V 0 bases short and J 7 bases short, with 12 bases between. CDR1 is MGHRA and CDR2 is YSYEKL in the germline V gene. The CDR3 is 14 amino acids.

The chain couples TRBV7-2 to TRBJ2-5, with D perhaps matching TRBD1 (5 bases). This CDR3 contains 13 residues. Between the trimmed V and J ends, which lost 5 bases and 9 bases, there was a span of 16 bases. Germline assignment: CDR1 SGHTA and CDR2 FQGNSA. In DNA, the CDR3 is TGTGCCAGCAGCGCCACAGGAAATGGGGCCCAGTACTTC. The encoded protein is CASSATGNGAQYF.

This clone was seen only once. The rearrangement joins TRBV5-1 to TRBJ1-5, with 7 positions matching TRBD1. Losses at the gene ends were 4 bases for V and 2 bases for J; bases not matched to a gene: 6. This CDR3 comprises 15 residues. Germline V lookup: CDR1 SGHRS, CDR2 YFSETQ. The CDR3 DNA reads as TGCGCCAGCAGCCTGGAGGGGACAGGCAATCAGCCCCAGCATTTT. Its protein product is CASSLEGTGNQPQHF.

V is TRBV9 and J is TRBJ2-3; a possible D gene is TRBD1 (6 bases). The V gene lost 3 bases and the J gene lost 1 base, with 9 bases spanning the gap. CDR3 length equals 14 residues. From germline, CDR1 is SGDLS and CDR2 YYNGEE. CDR3 sequence reads: CASSDKGGTDTQYF. DNA of the CDR3: TGTGCCAGCAGCGATAAGGGGGGCACAGATACGCAGTATTTT.

CDR3 nucleotide sequence: TGTGCCAGCAGCTTGCGTTACAGGGTGGGTCAGCCCCAGCATTTT. Protein product: CASSLRYRVGQPQHF. This chain joins TRBV5-6 and TRBJ1-5, with D maybe TRBD1 (6 bases). Germline CDR1 and CDR2: SGHDT and YYEEEE. The CDR3 is 15 residues long. V was shortened by 1 base and J by 6 bases, with 14 bases between the two germline ends. Filled out from reference TRBV5-6 and TRBJ1-5, the complete variable domain reads DAGVTQSPTHLIKTRGQQVTLRCSPKSGHDTVSWYQQALGQGPQFIFQYYEEEERQRGNFPDRFSGHQFPNYSSELNVNALLLGDSALYLCASSLRYRVGQPQHFGDGTRLSIL.

J is TRBJ2-1 and V is TRBV6-6; D is perhaps TRBD1 or TRBD2 (5 bases each). The CDR3 consists of 16 residues. Germline values: CDR1 MNHNY, CDR2 SVGAGI (reference sequence). The germline V and J ends were trimmed by 5 bases and 7 bases, with 21 bases remaining between them. The chain's CDR3 is CASSSPGPGKENEQFF. In DNA form, the CDR3 reads TGTGCCAGCAGTAGCCCGGGACCCGGGAAGGAAAATGAGCAGTTCTTC.

This clone came up a few times. The chain uses TRBV25-1 and TRBJ1-3; D may be TRBD1 (6 bases). The germline V and J ends were trimmed by 1 base and 2 bases, with 9 bases remaining between them. The length of the CDR3 is 15 residues. Per the germline V gene, CDR1 is MGHDK and CDR2 is SYGVNS. CDR3 amino acids: CASSESQGTGNTIYF. In DNA, the CDR3 is TGTGCCAGCAGTGAATCCCAGGGGACTGGAAACACCATATATTTT.

The CDR3 here is CASSPIWGSEKETQYF. The CDR3 bases are TGTGCCAGCAGCCCAATATGGGGGTCCGAAAAAGAGACCCAGTACTTC. The rearrangement uses TRBV3-1 (or the pseudogene TRBV3-2) and TRBJ2-5; D may match TRBD1 or TRBD2 (5 bases each). The CDR3 sequence is 16 residues long. Germline values: CDR1 LGHDT, CDR2 YNNKEL (reference sequence). V gave up 4 bases and J gave up 3 bases, with 18 bases separating them.

The V gene is TRBV6-5, the J gene TRBJ1-2; unclear D gene. Germline CDR1 MNHEY, CDR2 SVGAGI. Trimming left V 6 bases short and J 4 bases short, with 9 bases between. The CDR3 has 12 amino acids. In DNA form, the CDR3 reads TGTGCCAGCAGCATGGACCGCTATGGCTACACCTTC. Translated, it gives CASSMDRYGYTF.

The chain carries TRBV7-9 and TRBJ2-1; D is perhaps TRBD1 (5 bases). V was trimmed by 2 bases and J by 5 bases, leaving 16 bases between them. CDR1 is SEHNR, CDR2 FQNEAQ, per germline (reference sequence). This CDR3 has 16 residues. CDR3 protein: CASSLTALIGDNEQFF. CDR3 DNA: TGTGCCAGCAGCTTAACCGCGCTAATAGGGGACAATGAGCAGTTCTTC.

The chain is built from TRBV7-8 and TRBJ1-4; D gene ambiguous. Germline V gene lookup returns CDR1 SGHVS and CDR2 FQNEAQ. CDR3 length equals 16 residues. Between the trimmed V and J ends, which lost 1 base and 6 bases, there was a span of 15 bases. The CDR3 DNA is TGTGCCAGCAGCTTAGAAACGGCCAATCGTGATGAAAAACTGTTTTTT. Translated: CASSLETANRDEKLFF.

The chain uses TRBV30 and TRBJ2-3, with unresolved D. Trimming pared 0 bases from V and 1 base from J, leaving 5 bases between. From germline, CDR1 is GTSNPN and CDR2 SVGIG (reference sequence). This CDR3 is 13 amino acids long. CDR3 in amino acids: CAWSVTRTDTQYF. DNA for the CDR3: TGTGCCTGGAGTGTTACCCGCACAGATACGCAGTATTTT.